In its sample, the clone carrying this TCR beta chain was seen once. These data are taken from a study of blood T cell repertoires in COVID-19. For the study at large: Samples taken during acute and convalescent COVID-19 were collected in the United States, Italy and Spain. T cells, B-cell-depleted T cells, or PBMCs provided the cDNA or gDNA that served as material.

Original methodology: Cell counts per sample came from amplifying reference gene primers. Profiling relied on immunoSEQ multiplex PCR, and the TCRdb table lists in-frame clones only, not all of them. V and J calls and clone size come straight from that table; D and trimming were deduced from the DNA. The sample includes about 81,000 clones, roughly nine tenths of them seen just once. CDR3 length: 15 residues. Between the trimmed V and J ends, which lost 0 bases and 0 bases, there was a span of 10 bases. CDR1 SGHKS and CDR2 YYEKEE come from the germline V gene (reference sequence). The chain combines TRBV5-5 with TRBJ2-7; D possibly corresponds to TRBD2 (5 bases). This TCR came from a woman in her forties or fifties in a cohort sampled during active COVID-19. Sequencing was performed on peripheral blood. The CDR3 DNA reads TGTGCCAGCAGCTTGGCCGGGGTACTCTCCTACGAGCAGTACTTC. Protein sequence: CASSLAGVLSYEQYF.